Listed here is a single T cell receptor (beta chain). These data originate in a study of blood T cell repertoires in COVID-19. In the original workflow: Reference gene primer amplification yielded estimated nucleated cell counts. TCRdb keeps only in-frame clones here, not all; method: immunoSEQ multiplex PCR. D and trimming come from the DNA, and the V and J calls and clone size come from that table. This table holds 400,000 to 450,000 clones, about nine tenths found once. V was clipped by 5 bases and J by 7 bases, with 12 bases between them. This CDR3 region has 13 residues. The germline gives CDR1 MNHEY, CDR2 SMNVEV (reference sequence).

The TCR originated in a woman aged 40 to 49 with COVID-19, enrolled during active disease. Sequencing used peripheral blood. The genes are TRBV27 and TRBJ1-3; possibly TRBD1 for D (5 bases). The CDR3 nucleotides are TGTGCCAGCAGTGCCCAGGGCAGGAACACCATATATTTT. Translation: CASSAQGRNTIYF.